This TCR beta chain is drawn from a study of blood T cell repertoires in COVID-19. Study as a whole: Specimens from acute and convalescent COVID-19 originated in the United States, Italy and Spain. PBMCs, B-cell-depleted T cells, or T cells were the source of the cDNA or gDNA that made up the material.

In its sample, this clone was seen a few times. As originally analysed: By means of reference gene primer amplification, nucleated cell counts were estimated. Sequenced by immunoSEQ multiplex PCR; TCRdb stores in-frame clones only, minus some. D and trimming come from the DNA, and the V and J calls and clone size come from that table. The sample records fewer than 250,000 clones, just under 85% being singletons. V gave up 7 bases and J gave up 3 bases, with 10 bases separating them. CDR1 is DFQATT and CDR2 is SNEGSKA in the germline V gene (reference sequence). This CDR3 contains 11 residues. The V and J genes are TRBV20-1 and TRBJ2-7, with D perhaps TRBD1 (6 bases). The TCR was taken from a man in his fifties or sixties with acute or convalescent COVID-19. Sequencing used peripheral blood. The CDR3 is CSGLGGYEQYF. DNA for the CDR3: TGCAGTGGGCTAGGGGGCTACGAGCAGTACTTC.